Described below is a single T cell receptor beta chain sequence and its context. Its target is not known. The entry originates in a study of shared clonotypes between healthy human individuals. About the study: Serving as donors were two women and a few men, whose ages spanned 18 to 49.

The CDR3 contains 13 residues. V was clipped by 3 bases and J by 0 bases, with 9 bases between them. The germline V gene has CDR1 SQVTM and CDR2 ANQGSEA. As processed by the authors: Quality scores were absent from the junction-only immunoSEQ sequences, so filtering differed. TCRdb's table, derived via immunoSEQ multiplex PCR, lists solely in-frame clones and lacks some. V and J calls plus clone size are reproduced from that table; the DNA served to infer D and trimming. The sample contains about 680,000 clones, roughly nine tenths of which appear only once. Whole-study results and caveats: Some naive CD4 clonotypes, 5% to 5.5%, turned up in common across several donors. On the whole, naive subsets had larger estimated richness than memory subsets had.

Naive CD8 cells lacked CD45RO, underwent positive selection for CCR7 and left out terminally differentiated effector memory CD45RA+ cells. The gene calls are TRBV29-1 and TRBJ2-7; TRBD2 is a possible D gene (5 bases). The sample was naive CD8+ T cells sorted from blood. The source of this sequence is a young man in good health. CDR3 loop: CSVESGDSYEQYF. The CDR3 DNA reads as TGCAGCGTTGAGTCCGGGGACTCCTACGAGCAGTACTTC.